This T cell receptor beta chain appears in the sequencing data of a study of T cell responses to AZD1222 COVID-19 vaccine. Study-level findings and limits: Variant regions that are unmutated are reportedly the target of nearly half of spike-specific TCRs.

The repertoire was sequenced with immunoSEQ multiplex PCR; TCRdb's copy has only in-frame clones and lacks some. The profile shows some 100,000 clones, about nine tenths of them singletons. As to this clone: The target antigen is unknown.

Trimming pared 1 base from V and 8 bases from J, leaving 4 bases between. The CDR3 contains 11 residues. This chain connects TRBV12-3 or TRBV12-4 to TRBJ2-3; D gene ambiguous. This specimen consisted of peripheral blood, obtained on day 0 of AZD1222 vaccination. The origin of this receptor is an adult in good health. The CDR3, as DNA: TGTGCCAGCAGTTTAGGGCCTACGCAGTATTTT. As protein: CASSLGPTQYF.